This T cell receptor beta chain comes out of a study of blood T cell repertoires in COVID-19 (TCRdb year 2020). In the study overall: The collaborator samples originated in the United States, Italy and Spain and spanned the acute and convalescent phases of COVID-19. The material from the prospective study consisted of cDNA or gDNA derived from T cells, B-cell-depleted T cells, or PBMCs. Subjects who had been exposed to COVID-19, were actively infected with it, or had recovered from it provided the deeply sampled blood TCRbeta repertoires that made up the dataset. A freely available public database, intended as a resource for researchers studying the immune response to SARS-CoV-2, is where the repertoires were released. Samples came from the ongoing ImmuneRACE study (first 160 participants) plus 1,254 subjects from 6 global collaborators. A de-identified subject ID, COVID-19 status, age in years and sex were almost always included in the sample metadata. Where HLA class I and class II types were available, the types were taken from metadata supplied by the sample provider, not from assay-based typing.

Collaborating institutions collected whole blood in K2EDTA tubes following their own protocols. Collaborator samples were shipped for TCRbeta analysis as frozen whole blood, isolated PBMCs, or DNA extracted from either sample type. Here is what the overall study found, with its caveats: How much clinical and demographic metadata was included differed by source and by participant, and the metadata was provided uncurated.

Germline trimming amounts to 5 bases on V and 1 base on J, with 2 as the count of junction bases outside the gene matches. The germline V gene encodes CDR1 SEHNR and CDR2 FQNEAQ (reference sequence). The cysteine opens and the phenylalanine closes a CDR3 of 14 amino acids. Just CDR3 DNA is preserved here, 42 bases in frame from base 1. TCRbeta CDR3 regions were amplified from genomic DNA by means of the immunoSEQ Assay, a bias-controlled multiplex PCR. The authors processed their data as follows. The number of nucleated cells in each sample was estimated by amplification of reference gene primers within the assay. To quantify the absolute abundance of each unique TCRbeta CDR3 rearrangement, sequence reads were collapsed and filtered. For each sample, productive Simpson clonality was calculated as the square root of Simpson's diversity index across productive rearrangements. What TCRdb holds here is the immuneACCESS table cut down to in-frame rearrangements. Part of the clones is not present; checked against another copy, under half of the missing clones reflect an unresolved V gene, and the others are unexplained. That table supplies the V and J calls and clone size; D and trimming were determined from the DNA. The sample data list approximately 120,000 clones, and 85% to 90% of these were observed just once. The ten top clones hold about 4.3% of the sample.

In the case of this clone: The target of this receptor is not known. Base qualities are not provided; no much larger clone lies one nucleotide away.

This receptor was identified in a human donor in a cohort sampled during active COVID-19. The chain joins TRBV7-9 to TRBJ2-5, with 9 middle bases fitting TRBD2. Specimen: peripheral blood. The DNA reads TGTGCCAGCAGCCAGACTAGCGGCCAAGAGACCCAGTACTTC. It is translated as CASSQTSGQETQYF.